This record covers a single T cell receptor (beta chain). Its specificity is not known. The sample originates from a study of blood T cells in healthy people across ages. Study observations and caveats: Higher naive T cell percentage went strongly together with higher TCR beta diversity.

Germline CDR1 and CDR2: MNHEY and SVGEGT. The CDR3 extends over 17 amino acids. Between the trimmed V and J ends, which lost 8 bases and 3 bases, there was a span of 26 bases. PCR was performed a second time for roughly 7 to 11 cycles using a sample-barcoded 5' primer and a J-beta primer mix. Individual samples furnished no less than 2.5 million CDR3-containing paired-end reads apiece. MiXCR, applied by TCRdb to the 5' RACE reads, yields one record per CDR3 protein. The profile covers around 800,000 distinct CDR3 sequences, with about 42% appearing a single time and roughly a fifth taken by the ten largest.

The source is a man aged 55-75 years in good health. Material for sequencing was blood. This sequence joins TRBV6-2 or TRBV6-3 and TRBJ2-7, with D possibly being TRBD1 (6 bases). CDR3 coding DNA: TGTGCCAGCGGTAACCTACCGTGGGGACAAGCAAACTACGAGCAGTACTTC. This encodes CASGNLPWGQANYEQYF.